Listed below are T cell receptor beta chains from one sample, sequenced in a study of low-dose radiotherapy and immunotherapy resistance in tumors. TCRdb reanalysed the reads using MiXCR and keeps one entry per CDR3 protein. The repertoire consists of tens of thousands of distinct CDR3 sequences, with roughly a tenth occurring once and the leading ten covering about 1%. Source: PBMCs, taken before treatment. The source of these receptors is a male donor with prostate cancer. The CDR3 runs from the conserved cysteine through the conserved F or W. Fields, in order: D gene, V gene, clone size, J gene, CDR3 DNA, CDR3 protein. The D gene is left open where the match is weak. Expanded clones get a size class; other rows say once, few or many, or leave the size out.

D: .
V: TRBV11-1
size: many
J: TRBJ2-1
DNA: TGTGCCAGCAGCATCGTCTACAATGAGCAGTTCTTC
CDR3: CASSIVYNEQFF

D: TRBD1
V: TRBV3-1
size: many
J: TRBJ2-7
DNA: TGTGCCAGCAGTTCACCGGGACAGGGCTACGAGCAGTACTTC
CDR3: CASSSPGQGYEQYF

D: .
V: TRBV19
size: many
J: TRBJ2-1
DNA: TGTGCCAGTAGACAGGACAGCTCCTACAATGAGCAGTTCTTC
CDR3: CASRQDSSYNEQFF

D: .
V: TRBV19
size: many
J: TRBJ1-1
DNA: TGTGCCAGTAATTCAGGGAATACTGAAGCTTTCTTT
CDR3: CASNSGNTEAFF

D: TRBD2
V: TRBV5-1
size: many
J: TRBJ2-1
DNA: TGCGCCAGCAACACCGGGACTAGCGTACCGGATGAGCAGTTCTTC
CDR3: CASNTGTSVPDEQFF

D: .
V: TRBV19
size: many
J: TRBJ1-5
DNA: TGTGCCAGTAGTATGTCTCCCCCCGGCAATCAGCCCCAGCATTTT
CDR3: CASSMSPPGNQPQHF

D: .
V: TRBV5-4
size: .
J: TRBJ2-3
DNA: TGTGCCAGCAGCTTGATTCCGGGGGATACGCAGTATTTT
CDR3: CASSLIPGDTQYF

D: TRBD1
V: TRBV5-4
size: many
J: TRBJ2-1
DNA: TGTGCCAGCAGCTTTGGAAGGGGGCAGGATGAGCAGTTCTTC
CDR3: CASSFGRGQDEQFF

D: .
V: TRBV9
size: many
J: TRBJ1-5
DNA: TGTGCCAGCAGCGTAGGGGATTGGGGCAATCAGCCCCAGCATTTT
CDR3: CASSVGDWGNQPQHF

D: .
V: TRBV6-1
size: many
J: TRBJ1-1
DNA: TGTGCCAGCAGTGAACCCGGACTGAACACTGAAGCTTTCTTT
CDR3: CASSEPGLNTEAFF

D: TRBD1
V: TRBV18
size: many
J: TRBJ1-1
DNA: TGTGCCAGCTCACCCTCGGGACAGACCAACACTGAAGCTTTCTTT
CDR3: CASSPSGQTNTEAFF

D: .
V: TRBV28
size: many
J: TRBJ1-2
DNA: TGTGCCAGCAGGCGACCGACGGCCTATGGCTACACCTTC
CDR3: CASRRPTAYGYTF

D: .
V: TRBV20-1
size: many
J: TRBJ2-5
DNA: TGCAGTGCTAGAGATTGGCAGCAAGAGACCCAGTACTTC
CDR3: CSARDWQQETQYF

D: TRBD2
V: TRBV20-1
size: many
J: TRBJ2-1
DNA: TGCAGTGCTAGGGCCGGACTAGCGGGAGGTATGAGTGAGCAGTTCTTC
CDR3: CSARAGLAGGMSEQFF

D: TRBD2
V: TRBV24-1
size: many
J: TRBJ2-1
DNA: TGTGCCACCAGTGAACTTACTAGCGCCCGTGTATTCTTC
CDR3: CATSELTSARVFF

D: TRBD1
V: TRBV7-2
size: many
J: TRBJ1-1
DNA: TGTGCCAGCAGCTTATCGGGACAGAAGAACACTGAAGCTTTCTTT
CDR3: CASSLSGQKNTEAFF

D: .
V: TRBV6-2/TRBV6-3
size: many
J: TRBJ2-5
DNA: TGTGCCAGCAGACCAAGCGACAGAAAGCGGGAGACCCAGTACTTC
CDR3: CASRPSDRKRETQYF

D: TRBD1
V: TRBV19
size: many
J: TRBJ2-1
DNA: TGTGCCAGTAGTATAGAACTCGGGACAGGGGCCAATGAGCAGTTCTTC
CDR3: CASSIELGTGANEQFF

D: .
V: TRBV30
size: many
J: TRBJ2-1
DNA: TGTGCCTGGGGAGGAGACACCGCCCTCAATGAGCAGTTCTTC
CDR3: CAWGGDTALNEQFF

D: .
V: TRBV10-2
size: many
J: TRBJ1-1
DNA: TGCGCCAGCAGTGTGGCACAGCAAGCTTTCTTT
CDR3: CASSVAQQAFF

D: .
V: TRBV16
size: many
J: TRBJ2-7
DNA: TGTGCCAGCAGCCAAGAGCCGGCAGGGGTTGTCCACGAGCAGTACTTC
CDR3: CASSQEPAGVVHEQYF

D: .
V: TRBV7-9
size: many
J: TRBJ2-2
DNA: TGTGCCAGCAGCTTACCAGCTGACACCGGGGAGCTGTTTTTT
CDR3: CASSLPADTGELFF

D: .
V: TRBV18
size: many
J: TRBJ2-1
DNA: TGTGCCAGCTCACAGGGATGGGGGTTTTACAATGAGCAGTTCTTC
CDR3: CASSQGWGFYNEQFF

D: .
V: TRBV5-1
size: many
J: TRBJ2-2
DNA: TGCGCCAGCAGCTTGAATGACGGTTGGGAGCTGTTTTTT
CDR3: CASSLNDGWELFF

D: TRBD2
V: TRBV28
size: many
J: TRBJ2-1
DNA: TGTGCCAGCATCCCCCCGAGACTAGCGGGAGAGGGTGAGCAGTTCTTC
CDR3: CASIPPRLAGEGEQFF

D: .
V: TRBV4-3
size: many
J: TRBJ2-7
DNA: TGCGCCAGCAGCCAAGAGGCAAAGGGGTTGGACTTC
CDR3: CASSQEAKGLDF

D: .
V: TRBV6-1
size: many
J: TRBJ2-7
DNA: TGTGCCAGCAGTGAAAACGGGGGGCTAAGGGCCTACGAGCAGTACTTC
CDR3: CASSENGGLRAYEQYF

D: .
V: TRBV5-1
size: .
J: TRBJ1-1
DNA: TGCGCCAGCAGCGAGGGTCTTGGGAACACTGAAGCTTTCTTT
CDR3: CASSEGLGNTEAFF

D: .
V: TRBV7-2
size: many
J: TRBJ2-1
DNA: TGTGCCAGCAGCAAGGGCCAGATGATGAATGAGCAGTTCTTC
CDR3: CASSKGQMMNEQFF

D: TRBD2
V: TRBV20-1
size: .
J: TRBJ2-7
DNA: TGCAGTGCTAGAGGAAGGCTAGCGGGAGATCACTACGAGCAGTACTTC
CDR3: CSARGRLAGDHYEQYF

D: .
V: TRBV28
size: many
J: TRBJ2-5
DNA: TGTGCCAGCACTCCCGAGAGGTATCAAGAGACCCAGTACTTC
CDR3: CASTPERYQETQYF

D: .
V: TRBV7-2
size: many
J: TRBJ2-6
DNA: TGTGCCAGCAGCCCAAGGCGAGGGGATCTTACTGGGGCCAACGTCCTGACTTTC
CDR3: CASSPRRGDLTGANVLTF

D: TRBD1
V: TRBV20-1
size: many
J: TRBJ2-1
DNA: TGCAGTGCTAGATCCCCAGGGGGAGCTCTTAATGAGCAGTTCTTC
CDR3: CSARSPGGALNEQFF

D: TRBD1
V: TRBV24-1
size: many
J: TRBJ1-5
DNA: TGTGCCACCTCAACTGGGACAGGGGGCCTTCAGCCCCAGCATTTT
CDR3: CATSTGTGGLQPQHF

D: TRBD1
V: TRBV7-3
size: many
J: TRBJ2-3
DNA: TGTGCCAGCAGCCCCTGGGCAGGGGGAACAGATACGCAGTATTTT
CDR3: CASSPWAGGTDTQYF

D: TRBD1
V: TRBV3-1
size: many
J: TRBJ2-7
DNA: TGTGCCAGCAAACAGACAGGGCGCGAGCAGTACTTC
CDR3: CASKQTGREQYF

D: TRBD2
V: TRBV4-2
size: many
J: TRBJ2-5
DNA: TGTGCCAGCAGCCAGGAGACTAGCGGGAGAGGGGAGACCCAGTACTTC
CDR3: CASSQETSGRGETQYF

D: .
V: TRBV3-1
size: many
J: TRBJ2-5
DNA: TGTGCCAGCAGCCGAGTACCGACAGCAACGGAGACCCAGTACTTC
CDR3: CASSRVPTATETQYF

D: TRBD2
V: TRBV20-1
size: many
J: TRBJ2-1
DNA: TGCAGTGCCTTCGGGACTAGCGGGACCGAGCAGTTCTTC
CDR3: CSAFGTSGTEQFF

D: .
V: TRBV2
size: many
J: TRBJ2-6
DNA: TGTGCCAGCAGTGAGGGGGTGGGGTCGCGCTCTGGGGCCAACGTCCTGACTTTC
CDR3: CASSEGVGSRSGANVLTF

D: .
V: TRBV28
size: many
J: TRBJ2-5
DNA: TGTGCCAGCAGACTGTACAATGGGCAGACCCAGTACTTC
CDR3: CASRLYNGQTQYF

D: .
V: TRBV19
size: many
J: TRBJ1-5
DNA: TGTGCCAGTACCACTCAAAGGACGGGAAATCAGCCCCAGCATTTT
CDR3: CASTTQRTGNQPQHF

D: .
V: TRBV2
size: .
J: TRBJ2-5
DNA: TGTGCCAGCAGTGTTGCCGAAGAGACCCAGTACTTC
CDR3: CASSVAEETQYF

D: TRBD2
V: TRBV7-2
size: many
J: TRBJ2-1
DNA: TGTGCCAGCAGTCCCGGGACTAGTCTAGTTGAGCAGTTCTTC
CDR3: CASSPGTSLVEQFF

D: .
V: TRBV11-3
size: many
J: TRBJ2-2
DNA: TGTGCCAGCAGCTTAGACGTGTCCGGGGAGCTGTTTTTT
CDR3: CASSLDVSGELFF

D: TRBD2
V: TRBV20-1
size: many
J: TRBJ2-1
DNA: TGCAGTGCCCGACCAGCGGGAAGGGGCTCCTACAATGAGCAGTTCTTC
CDR3: CSARPAGRGSYNEQFF

D: .
V: TRBV10-3
size: many
J: TRBJ2-7
DNA: TGTGCCATCAGTGAAAGGCCCCGTGACGAGCAGTACTTC
CDR3: CAISERPRDEQYF

D: TRBD2
V: TRBV28
size: .
J: TRBJ2-5
DNA: TGTGCCAGTAAGGGGACTAGCGGGGCAGAGACCCAGTACTTC
CDR3: CASKGTSGAETQYF